These 21 T cell receptor beta chains originate from one sample sequenced in a study of cytomegalovirus exposure and HLA in healthy donors. The PCR made use of 60 Vbeta and 13 Jbeta primers. The data were produced by immunoSEQ multiplex PCR, yet TCRdb's version contains in-frame clones alone and is incomplete. Of about 180,000 clones listed, 70% to 85% were seen once; the top ten hold around 2.3%. Input material: PBMCs. These receptors were obtained from a human donor in good health.

The CDR3 reads CASSLEGNYGYTF. CDR3 in DNA: TGCGCCAGCAGCTTGGAGGGGAACTATGGCTACACCTTC. This sequence joins TRBV5-1 and TRBJ1-2, with a tentative D call TRBD1 (5 bases). The germline V gene has CDR1 SGHRS and CDR2 YFSETQ. With 0 bases removed from V and 2 bases from J, the gap between germline ends came to 5 bases. The CDR3 consists of 13 residues.

CDR3 bases: TGTGCCATCAGTGACCCTGGACTAGCGGAAGAGACCCAGTACTTC. It encodes CAISDPGLAEETQYF. V is TRBV10-3 and J is TRBJ2-5; 10 nucleotides agree with TRBD2. Unmatched junction bases numbered 4, after V lost 3 bases and J lost 3 bases. The germline V gene has CDR1 ENHRY and CDR2 SYGVKD. The CDR3 covers 15 residues.

This rearrangement joins TRBV5-4 to TRBJ2-5; a possible D gene is TRBD2 (6 bases). V was trimmed by 0 bases and J by 5 bases, leaving 8 bases between them. The CDR3 has 13 amino acids. Germline CDR1 SGHNT, CDR2 YYREEE (reference sequence). CDR3 protein: CASSLEGGETQYF. The CDR3 DNA reads TGTGCCAGCAGCTTGGAAGGAGGGGAGACCCAGTACTTC.

This clone was counted between two and nine times. The chain has TRBV5-1 and TRBJ2-3, with 8 bases lining up with TRBD2. The ends lost 0 bases at V and 2 bases at J; junction bases unmatched: 2. The CDR3 loop spans 15 amino acids. Germline assignment: CDR1 SGHRS and CDR2 YFSETQ. CDR3 amino acids: CASSLGGGTTDTQYF. Here the CDR3 DNA reads TGCGCCAGCAGCTTGGGCGGGGGGACCACAGATACGCAGTATTTT.

This clone was detected only a few times. The V call is TRBV4-2, the J call TRBJ1-2; a possible D gene is TRBD1 (6 bases). The CDR3 extends over 13 amino acids. With 1 base removed from V and 5 bases from J, the gap between germline ends came to 8 bases. Germline values: CDR1 LGHNA, CDR2 YNFKEQ. CDR3 amino acids: CASSQGTAYGYTF. Here the CDR3 DNA reads TGTGCCAGCAGCCAAGGGACAGCTTATGGCTACACCTTC.

The chain employs TRBV7-8 and TRBJ2-1; 7 bases are a match to TRBD2. CDR1 is SGHVS, CDR2 FQNEAQ, per germline. The V gene end was trimmed by 5 bases and the J gene end by 5 bases; junction bases not matched to a gene: 9. The CDR3 contains 15 residues. The CDR3 sequence: CASSPPGTTNNEQFF. As DNA, the CDR3 is TGTGCCAGCAGCCCACCGGGGACTACCAACAATGAGCAGTTCTTC.

This clone was detected only once. The chain uses TRBV6-1 and TRBJ1-4; TRBD1 aligns across 11 bases. This CDR3 contains 15 residues. The germline gives CDR1 MNHNS, CDR2 SASEGT. With V trimmed by 4 bases and J by 6 bases, 4 bases remained unmatched. Here the CDR3 reads CASSARTGGYEKLFF. As DNA, the CDR3 is TGTGCCAGCAGTGCTCGGACAGGGGGCTATGAAAAACTGTTTTTT.

This clone has just one count. The V call is TRBV4-1, the J call TRBJ1-1; D call uncertain. V was clipped by 4 bases and J by 3 bases, with 15 bases between them. Germline V gene lookup returns CDR1 MGHRA and CDR2 YSYEKL. The CDR3 sequence is 15 residues long. The CDR3 bases are TGCGCCAGCAGCCCCCTTGCGAGGGTGTACACTGAAGCTTTCTTT. It yields the protein CASSPLARVYTEAFF.

This chain links TRBV5-1 with TRBJ1-3, with D maybe TRBD1 (5 bases). Trimming shortened V by 4 bases and J by 3 bases, and 11 bases separated the two germline ends. CDR3 length equals 14 residues. Germline CDR1 reads SGHRS; CDR2 reads YFSETQ. The CDR3 bases are TGCGCCAGCAGCCAGGGAGGCTATGGAAACACCATATATTTT. This encodes CASSQGGYGNTIYF.

This chain links TRBV19 with TRBJ2-1, with a tentative D call TRBD1 (5 bases). V lost 0 bases and J 3 bases, leaving 12 bases between the germline ends. The CDR3 is made up of 16 amino acids. The germline V gene encodes CDR1 LNHDA and CDR2 SQIVND (reference sequence). CDR3 residues: CASSIDEKGNYNEQFF. CDR3 nucleotides: TGTGCCAGTAGTATAGATGAGAAGGGGAACTACAATGAGCAGTTCTTC.

The rearrangement joins TRBV19 to TRBJ1-1; maybe TRBD1 (5 bases). The CDR3 is 13 residues long. The germline CDR1 and CDR2 sequences are LNHDA and SQIVND (reference sequence). V was cut by 5 bases and J by 2 bases, with 9 bases left in between. CDR3 sequence (DNA): TGTGCCAGTAGTGTGCAGGGAAACACTGAAGCTTTCTTT. This translates into CASSVQGNTEAFF.

CDR3 nucleotides: TGCGCCAGCGCCGGGTCCTCTGGAAACACCATATATTTT. Its protein product is CASAGSSGNTIYF. The V call is TRBV10-1, the J call TRBJ1-3; no reliable D call. Germline assignment: CDR1 WNHNN and CDR2 SYGVQD (reference sequence). Trimming left V 8 bases short and J 0 bases short, with 8 bases between. There are 13 residues in the CDR3.

This rearrangement joins TRBV9 to TRBJ2-5; TRBD2 is a possible D gene (5 bases). Looked up from germline, CDR1 is SGDLS and CDR2 is YYNGEE. V lost 3 bases to trimming and J lost 7 bases, with 13 bases between them. This CDR3 is built from 13 residues. CDR3: CASSDRPRGTQYF. The CDR3 region has the DNA TGTGCCAGCAGCGACCGGCCCCGGGGGACCCAGTACTTC.

V gene TRBV19 combines with J gene TRBJ1-5; 7 bases fit TRBD1. Germline V lookup: CDR1 LNHDA, CDR2 SQIVND (reference sequence). Trimming cost V 3 bases and J 4 bases; bases outside gene matches: 0. The CDR3 spans 13 residues. The CDR3 is CASSMTGNQPQHF. The CDR3 DNA is TGTGCCAGTAGTATGACAGGGAATCAGCCCCAGCATTTT.

This clone is deemed medium-sized. J is TRBJ1-1 and V is TRBV7-9, with D perhaps TRBD1 (5 bases). V lost 6 bases and J 7 bases, leaving 15 bases between the germline ends. CDR1 is SEHNR, CDR2 FQNEAQ, per germline (reference sequence). The CDR3 is 13 residues long. CDR3 sequence reads: CASRPGQTREAFF. DNA of the CDR3: TGTGCCAGCAGACCAGGGCAGACCCGTGAAGCTTTCTTT.

This chain links TRBV27 with TRBJ2-7; maybe TRBD1 (6 bases). V lost 6 bases and J lost 9, with 18 bases in between. CDR3 length equals 13 residues. Germline V gene lookup returns CDR1 MNHEY and CDR2 SMNVEV (reference sequence). The CDR3 bases are TGTGCCAGCAGAGGGACAAACGACGCCGGGCAGTACTTC. Translated, it gives CASRGTNDAGQYF.

This chain joins TRBV18 and TRBJ1-4; D is unresolved. CDR1 KGHSH and CDR2 LQKENI come from the germline V gene. The CDR3 is 12 residues long. V was trimmed by 5 bases and J by 12 bases, leaving 13 bases between them. The CDR3 loop is CASSERLEELFF. The CDR3 DNA sequence: TGTGCCAGCTCAGAAAGACTCGAAGAACTGTTTTTT.

The chain uses TRBV5-4 and TRBJ2-2; 8 nucleotides line up with TRBD2. The germline CDR1 and CDR2 sequences are SGHNT and YYREEE (reference sequence). The CDR3 length is 17 residues. The V gene end was trimmed by 5 bases and the J gene end by 5 bases; junction bases not matched to a gene: 14. CDR3 in amino acids: CASRKSRGGQRTGELFF. The DNA of the CDR3 is TGTGCCAGCAGAAAATCCCGGGGGGGCCAAAGGACCGGGGAGCTGTTTTTT.

The V gene is TRBV19, the J gene TRBJ1-5; no reliable D call. With 4 bases removed from V and 2 bases from J, the gap between germline ends came to 3 bases. The CDR3 runs to 12 residues. Germline V gives CDR1 LNHDA, CDR2 SQIVND (reference sequence). CDR3 loop: CASSTGNQPQHF. For the CDR3, the DNA is TGTGCCAGTAGTACGGGCAATCAGCCCCAGCATTTT.

The chain recombines TRBV30 with TRBJ1-3, with D perhaps matching TRBD1 (6 bases). The CDR3 loop spans 14 amino acids. From germline, CDR1 is GTSNPN and CDR2 SVGIG (reference sequence). V was pared by 5 bases and J by 2 bases, with 13 bases between. The CDR3 nucleotides read TGTGCCTGGGACGCAGGGGATACTGGAAACACCATATATTTT. It yields the protein CAWDAGDTGNTIYF. Variable domain in full (rest from reference TRBV30 and TRBJ1-3): SQTIHQWPATLVQPVGSPLSLECTVEGTSNPNLYWYRQAAGRGLQLLFYSVGIGQISSEVPQNLSASRPQDRQFILSSKKLLLSDSGFYLCAWDAGDTGNTIYFGEGSWLTVV.

The V call is TRBV5-6, the J call TRBJ1-1; D remains ambiguous. CDR3 size: 11 residues. The germline V and J ends were trimmed by 0 bases and 5 bases, with 2 bases remaining between them. CDR1 and CDR2 from the germline V gene are SGHDT and YYEEEE. The chain's CDR3 is CASSLATEAFF. The DNA for the CDR3 is TGTGCCAGCAGCTTGGCTACTGAAGCTTTCTTT.